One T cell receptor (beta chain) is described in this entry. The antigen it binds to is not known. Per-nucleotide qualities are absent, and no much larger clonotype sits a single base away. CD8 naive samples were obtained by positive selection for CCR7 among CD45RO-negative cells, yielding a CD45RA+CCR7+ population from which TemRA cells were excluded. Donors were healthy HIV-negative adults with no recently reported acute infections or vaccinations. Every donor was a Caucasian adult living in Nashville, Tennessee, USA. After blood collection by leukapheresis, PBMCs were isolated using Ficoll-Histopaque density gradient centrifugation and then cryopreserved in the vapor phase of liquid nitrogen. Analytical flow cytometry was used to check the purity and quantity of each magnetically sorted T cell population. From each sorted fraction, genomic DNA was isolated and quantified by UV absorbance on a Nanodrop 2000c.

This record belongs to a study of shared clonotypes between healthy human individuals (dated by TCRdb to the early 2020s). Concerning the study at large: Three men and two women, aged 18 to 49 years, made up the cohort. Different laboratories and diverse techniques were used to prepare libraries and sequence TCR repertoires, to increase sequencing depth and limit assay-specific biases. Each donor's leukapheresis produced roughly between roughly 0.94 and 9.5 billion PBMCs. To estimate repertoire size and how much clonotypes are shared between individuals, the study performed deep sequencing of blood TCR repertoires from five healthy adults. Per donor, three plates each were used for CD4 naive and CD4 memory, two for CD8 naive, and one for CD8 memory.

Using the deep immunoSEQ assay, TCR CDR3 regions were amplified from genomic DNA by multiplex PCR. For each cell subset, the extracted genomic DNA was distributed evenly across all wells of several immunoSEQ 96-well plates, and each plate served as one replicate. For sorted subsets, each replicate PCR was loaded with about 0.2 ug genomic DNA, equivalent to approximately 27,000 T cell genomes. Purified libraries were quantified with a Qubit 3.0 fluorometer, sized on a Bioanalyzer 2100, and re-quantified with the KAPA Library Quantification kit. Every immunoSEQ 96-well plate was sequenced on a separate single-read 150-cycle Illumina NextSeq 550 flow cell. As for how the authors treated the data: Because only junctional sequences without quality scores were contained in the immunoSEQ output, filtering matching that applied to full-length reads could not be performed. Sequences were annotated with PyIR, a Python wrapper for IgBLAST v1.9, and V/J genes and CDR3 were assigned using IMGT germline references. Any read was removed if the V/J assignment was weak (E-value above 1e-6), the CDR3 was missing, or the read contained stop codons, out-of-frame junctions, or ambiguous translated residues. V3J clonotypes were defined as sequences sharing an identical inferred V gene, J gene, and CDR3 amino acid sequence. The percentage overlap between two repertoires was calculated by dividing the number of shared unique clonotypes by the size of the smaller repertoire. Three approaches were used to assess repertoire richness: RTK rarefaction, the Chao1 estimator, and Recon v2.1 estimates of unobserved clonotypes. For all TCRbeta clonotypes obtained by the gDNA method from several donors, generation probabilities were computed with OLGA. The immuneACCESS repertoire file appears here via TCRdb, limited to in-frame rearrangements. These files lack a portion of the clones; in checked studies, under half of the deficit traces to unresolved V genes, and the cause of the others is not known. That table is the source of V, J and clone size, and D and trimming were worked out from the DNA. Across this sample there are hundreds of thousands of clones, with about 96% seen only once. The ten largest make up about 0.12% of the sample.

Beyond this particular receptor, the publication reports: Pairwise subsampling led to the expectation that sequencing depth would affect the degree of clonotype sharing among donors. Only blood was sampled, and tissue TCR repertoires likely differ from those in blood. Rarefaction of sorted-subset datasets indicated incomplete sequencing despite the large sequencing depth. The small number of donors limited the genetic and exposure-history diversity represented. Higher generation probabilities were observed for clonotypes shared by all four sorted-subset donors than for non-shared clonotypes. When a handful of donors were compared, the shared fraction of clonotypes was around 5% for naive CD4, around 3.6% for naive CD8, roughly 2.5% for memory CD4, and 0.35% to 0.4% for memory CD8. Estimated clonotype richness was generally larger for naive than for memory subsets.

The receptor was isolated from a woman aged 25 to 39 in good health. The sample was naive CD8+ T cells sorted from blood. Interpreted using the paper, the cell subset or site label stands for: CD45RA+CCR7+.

The CDR3 region reads CASSSHRTGVNTEAFF. The nucleotide sequence is given as TGCGCCAGCAGCTCGCACCGGACAGGGGTTAACACTGAAGCTTTCTTT. The rearranged chain carries TRBV4-1 and TRBJ1-1; TRBD1 matches 9 bases in the middle. Trimming leaves V shorter by 5 bases and J shorter by 2 bases, with the junction holding 9 bases beyond the gene matches. Sequences MGHRA (CDR1) and YSYEKL (CDR2) are obtained from the germline V gene. Inclusive of the bounding cysteine and phenylalanine, the CDR3 is 16 residues long. CDR3 DNA only is kept here, 48 bases in frame from base 1.